This T cell receptor beta chain was identified during a study of shared clonotypes between healthy human individuals. This CDR3 has 14 amino acids. Germline V gene lookup returns CDR1 SGHNT and CDR2 YYREEE (reference sequence). V was pared by 4 bases and J by 4 bases, with 14 bases between. Sorted-subset replicate PCRs used around 200 ng of genomic DNA. This amount corresponded to 30,000 to 35,000 T cell genomes. Here immunoSEQ multiplex PCR was the method, and the copy in TCRdb shows in-frame clones only, minus some. The data contain about 980,000 clones, over 75% of them singletons. Caucasian adults living in Nashville, Tennessee, provided all samples.

The J gene is TRBJ1-1, the V gene TRBV5-4, with a tentative D call TRBD1 (5 bases). This sequence was found in a man between 18 and 29 years old in good health. The specimen sequenced was memory CD4+ T cells sorted from blood. The subset: CD45RA-negative fraction. CDR3 DNA: TGTGCCAGCAGCAAATATGGGGGATCCACTGAAGCTTTCTTT. It yields the protein CASSKYGGSTEAFF. The whole variable domain, remainder taken from reference TRBV5-4 and TRBJ1-1, is ETGVTQSPTHLIKTRGQQVTLRCSSQSGHNTVSWYQQALGQGPQFIFQYYREEENGRGNFPPRFSGLQFPNYSSELNVNALELDDSALYLCASSKYGGSTEAFFGQGTRLTVV.